This T cell receptor (beta chain) was sequenced in a study of human T cells and chemical hapten exposure. This clonotype was picked up many times. Individual cDNA molecules each carried unique molecular identifiers attached by the library. TCRdb analysed the RACE reads with MiXCR anew, one entry per CDR3 protein. The sample shows approximately 70,000 distinct CDR3 sequences, around 9.8% of them seen only once. V lost 5 bases and J lost 0; bases outside the gene matches: 6. Germline lookup yields CDR1 WSHSY and CDR2 SAAADI. This CDR3 comprises 15 residues. Time point specified: patch test 1, 2 weeks after DPC sensitization. Noted treatment: therapeutic diphenylcyclopropenone sensitization with weekly scalp DPC. Suited to DPC and affected by alopecia, the donors ranged from 18 to 70 years old. Unfractionated whole blood was the source from which total RNA was extracted.

This specimen consisted of whole blood, obtained in connection with sensitization to the hapten diphenylcyclopropenone (DPC). The TCR sequence derives from a woman aged 40 to 55 with alopecia areata. Some clones in this sample may be carry-over from other donors' samples. V gene TRBV10-2 combines with J gene TRBJ1-1; 7 bases fit TRBD1. The CDR3 DNA reads TGCGCCAGCAGTACGACAGGGACCATGAACACTGAAGCTTTCTTT. Translated, it gives CASSTTGTMNTEAFF.